This TCR beta chain was captured by sequencing in a study of post-analysis software for immune sequencing data. Study findings and constraints: Batch-matched samples strongly co-clustered by F measure.

Unique molecular identifiers had been added to the TCR beta cDNA libraries. MiXCR, run by TCRdb on the PCR reads, gives a single entry per CDR3 protein. Of about 760,000 distinct CDR3 sequences detected, roughly 29% appear once; the ten largest clones hold 0.55% to 0.65%. Concerning this clonotype: The target antigen is unknown.

The sample taken for sequencing was blood. The TCR originated in a girl aged 5-17 years with multiple sclerosis.

CDR3 nucleotide sequence: TGCGCCAGCAGCTTTCATTCGTTCTTC. This encodes CASSFHSFF. The chain has TRBV5-1 and TRBJ2-1; no reliable D call. Per the germline V gene, CDR1 is SGHRS and CDR2 is YFSETQ. Deletions cut 2 bases from V and 15 bases from J, with 6 bases between. The CDR3 has 9 residues.